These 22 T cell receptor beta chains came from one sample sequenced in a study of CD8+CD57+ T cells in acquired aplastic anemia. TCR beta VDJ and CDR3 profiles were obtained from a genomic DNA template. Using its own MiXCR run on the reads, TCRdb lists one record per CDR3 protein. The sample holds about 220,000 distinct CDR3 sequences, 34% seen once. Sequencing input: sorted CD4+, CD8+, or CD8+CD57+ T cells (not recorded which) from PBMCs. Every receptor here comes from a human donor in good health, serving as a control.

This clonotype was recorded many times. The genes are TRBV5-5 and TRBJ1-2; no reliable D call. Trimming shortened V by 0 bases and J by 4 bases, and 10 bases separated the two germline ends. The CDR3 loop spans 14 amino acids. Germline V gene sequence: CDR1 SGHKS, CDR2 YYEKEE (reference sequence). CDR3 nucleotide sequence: TGTGCCAGCAGCTTGGCCGGGCAGTTCTATGGCTACACCTTC. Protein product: CASSLAGQFYGYTF.

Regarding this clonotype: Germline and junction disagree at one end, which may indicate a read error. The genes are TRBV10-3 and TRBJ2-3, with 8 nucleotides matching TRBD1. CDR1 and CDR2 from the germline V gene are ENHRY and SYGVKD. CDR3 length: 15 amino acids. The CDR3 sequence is CAISGEQGATDTQYF. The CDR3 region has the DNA TGTGCCATCAGTGGGGAGCAGGGGGCCACAGATACACAGTATTTT.

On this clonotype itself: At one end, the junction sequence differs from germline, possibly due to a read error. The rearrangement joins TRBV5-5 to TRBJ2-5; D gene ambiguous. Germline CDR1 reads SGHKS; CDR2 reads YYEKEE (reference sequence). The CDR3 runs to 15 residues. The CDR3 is CASSQDYAYQETQCF. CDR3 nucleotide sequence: TGCGCCAGCAGCCAAGATTATGCCTACCAAGAGACCCAGTGCTTC.

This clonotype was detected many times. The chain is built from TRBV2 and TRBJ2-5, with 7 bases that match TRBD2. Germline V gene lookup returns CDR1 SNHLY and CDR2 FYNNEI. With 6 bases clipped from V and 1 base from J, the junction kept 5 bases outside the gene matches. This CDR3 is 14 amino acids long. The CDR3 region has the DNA TGTGCCAGCAGGGAGGGACTACTCCAAGAGACCCAGTACTTC. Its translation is CASREGLLQETQYF.

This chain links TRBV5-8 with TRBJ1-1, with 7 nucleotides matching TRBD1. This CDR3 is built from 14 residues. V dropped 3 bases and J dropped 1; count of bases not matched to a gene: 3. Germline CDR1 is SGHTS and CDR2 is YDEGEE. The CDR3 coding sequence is TGTGCCAGCAGCTGGGACAGTGGGAACACTGAAGCTTTCTTT. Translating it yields CASSWDSGNTEAFF. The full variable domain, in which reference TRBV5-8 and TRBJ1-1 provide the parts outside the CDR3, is EAGVTQSPTHLIKTRGQQATLRCSPISGHTSVYWYQQALGLGLQFLLWYDEGEERNRGNFPPRFSGRQFPNYSSELNVNALELEDSALYLCASSWDSGNTEAFFGQGTRLTVV.

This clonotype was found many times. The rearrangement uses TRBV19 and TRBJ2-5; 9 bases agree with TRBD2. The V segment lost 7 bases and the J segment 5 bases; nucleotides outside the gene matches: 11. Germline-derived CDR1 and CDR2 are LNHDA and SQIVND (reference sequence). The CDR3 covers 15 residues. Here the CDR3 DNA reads TGTGCCAGTACTCACACGGCGGGAGGGCCGGAGACCCAGTACTTC. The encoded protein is CASTHTAGGPETQYF.

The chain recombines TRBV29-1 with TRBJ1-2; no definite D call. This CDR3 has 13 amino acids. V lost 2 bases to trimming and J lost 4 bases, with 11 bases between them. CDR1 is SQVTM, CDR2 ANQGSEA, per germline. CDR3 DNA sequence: TGCAGCGTTGAAATGGGCGGAGGCTATGGCTACACCTTC. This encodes CSVEMGGGYGYTF.

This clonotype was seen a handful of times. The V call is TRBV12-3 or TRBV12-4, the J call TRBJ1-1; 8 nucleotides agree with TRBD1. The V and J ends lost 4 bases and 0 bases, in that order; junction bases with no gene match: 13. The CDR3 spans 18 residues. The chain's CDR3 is CASSSIKQGVNMNTEAFF. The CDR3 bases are TGTGCCAGCAGTTCGATTAAACAGGGGGTGAACATGAACACTGAAGCTTTCTTT.

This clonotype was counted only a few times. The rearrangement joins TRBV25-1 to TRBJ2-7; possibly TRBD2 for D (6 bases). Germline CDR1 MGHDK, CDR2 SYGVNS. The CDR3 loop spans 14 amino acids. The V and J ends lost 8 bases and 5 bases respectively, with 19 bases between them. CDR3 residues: CASSPDGGGDEQYF. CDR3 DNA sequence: TGTGCCAGCTCACCGGACGGGGGAGGTGACGAGCAGTACTTC.

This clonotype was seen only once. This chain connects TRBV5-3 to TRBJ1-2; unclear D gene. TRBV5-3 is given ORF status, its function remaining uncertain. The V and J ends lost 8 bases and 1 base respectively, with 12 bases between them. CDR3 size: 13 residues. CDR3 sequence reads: CASSPEVNYGYTF. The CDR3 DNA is TGTGCCAGCAGTCCCGAGGTTAACTATGGCTACACCTTC.

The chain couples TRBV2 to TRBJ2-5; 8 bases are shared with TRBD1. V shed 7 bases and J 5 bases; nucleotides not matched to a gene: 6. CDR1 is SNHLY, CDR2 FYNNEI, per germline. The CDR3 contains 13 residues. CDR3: CASMDRAGETQYF. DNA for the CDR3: TGTGCCAGCATGGACAGGGCAGGGGAGACCCAGTACTTC.

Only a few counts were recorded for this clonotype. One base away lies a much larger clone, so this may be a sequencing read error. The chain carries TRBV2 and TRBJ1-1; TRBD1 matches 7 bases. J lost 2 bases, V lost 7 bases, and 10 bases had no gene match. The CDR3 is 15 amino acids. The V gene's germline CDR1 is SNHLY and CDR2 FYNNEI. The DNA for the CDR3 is TGTGCCAGCAAGGGGGCAGGGAGAGTAAACACTGAAGCTTTCTTT. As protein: CASKGAGRVNTEAFF.

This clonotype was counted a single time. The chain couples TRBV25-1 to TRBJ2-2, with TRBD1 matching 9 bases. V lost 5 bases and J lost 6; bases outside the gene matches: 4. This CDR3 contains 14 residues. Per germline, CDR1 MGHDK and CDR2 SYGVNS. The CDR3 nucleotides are TGTGCCAGCAGTCAACAGGGGGCGGCCGGGGAGCTGTTTTTT. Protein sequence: CASSQQGAAGELFF.

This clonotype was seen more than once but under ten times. The CDR3 spells CASSLQPSGAYGYTF. The CDR3 DNA reads TGTGCCAGCAGTCTACAACCGTCAGGGGCCTATGGCTACACCTTC. V gene TRBV28 combines with J gene TRBJ1-2; D might be TRBD1 (6 bases). In germline, CDR1 is MDHEN, CDR2 SYDVKM. V lost 5 bases, J lost 4 bases, and 17 bases lay in between. CDR3 length: 15 amino acids.

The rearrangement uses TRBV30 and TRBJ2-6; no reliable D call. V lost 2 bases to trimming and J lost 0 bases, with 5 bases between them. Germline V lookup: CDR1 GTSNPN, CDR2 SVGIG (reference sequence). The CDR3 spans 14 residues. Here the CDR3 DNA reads TGTGCCTGGAGTATCGGCTCTGGGGCCAACGTCCTGACTTTC. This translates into CAWSIGSGANVLTF.

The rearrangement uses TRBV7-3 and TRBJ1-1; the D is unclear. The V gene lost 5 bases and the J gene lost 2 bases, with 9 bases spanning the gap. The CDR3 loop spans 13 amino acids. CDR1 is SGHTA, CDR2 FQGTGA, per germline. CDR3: CASSPTDNTEAFF. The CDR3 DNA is TGTGCCAGCAGCCCGACGGATAACACTGAAGCTTTCTTT.

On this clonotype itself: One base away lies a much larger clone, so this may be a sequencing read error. The CDR3 loop reads CATSDSRAEGLTGELFF. The DNA of the CDR3 is TGTGCCACCAGTGATTCCCGAGCGGAAGGGCTCACCGGGGAGCTGTTTTTT. V gene TRBV24-1 combines with J gene TRBJ2-2, with D possibly being TRBD2 (5 bases). Looked up from germline, CDR1 is KGHDR and CDR2 is SFDVKD. CDR3 size: 17 residues. Trimming cost V 2 bases and J 4 bases, with 16 bases left between them.

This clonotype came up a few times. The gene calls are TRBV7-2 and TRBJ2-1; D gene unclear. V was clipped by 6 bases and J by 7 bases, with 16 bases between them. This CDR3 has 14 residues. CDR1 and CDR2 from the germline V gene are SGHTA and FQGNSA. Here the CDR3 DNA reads TGTGCCAGCAGTCGTAAAGGCCCTAAAAATGAGCAGTTCTTC. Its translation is CASSRKGPKNEQFF.

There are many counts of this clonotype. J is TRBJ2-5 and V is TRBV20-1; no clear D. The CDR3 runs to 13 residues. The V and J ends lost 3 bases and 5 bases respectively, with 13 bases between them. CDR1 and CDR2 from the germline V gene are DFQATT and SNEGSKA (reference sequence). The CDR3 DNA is TGCAGTGCTAGTCGGGCCGCAGACGAGACCCAGTACTTC. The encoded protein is CSASRAADETQYF.

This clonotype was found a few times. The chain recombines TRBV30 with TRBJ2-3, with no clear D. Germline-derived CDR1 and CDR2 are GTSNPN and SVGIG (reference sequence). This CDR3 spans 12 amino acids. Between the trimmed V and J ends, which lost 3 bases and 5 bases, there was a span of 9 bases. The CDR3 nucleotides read TGTGCCTGGAGCCCTACGGGAGATACGCAGTATTTT. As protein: CAWSPTGDTQYF.

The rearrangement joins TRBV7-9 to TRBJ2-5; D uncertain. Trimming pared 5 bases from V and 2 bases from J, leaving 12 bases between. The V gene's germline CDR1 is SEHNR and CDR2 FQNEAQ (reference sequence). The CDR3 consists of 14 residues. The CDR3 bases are TGTGCCAGCAGCGAAGGGATGGGGCAAGAGACCCAGTACTTC. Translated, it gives CASSEGMGQETQYF. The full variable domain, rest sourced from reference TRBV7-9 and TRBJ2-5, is DTGVSQNPRHKITKRGQNVTFRCDPISEHNRLYWYRQTLGQGPEFLTYFQNEAQLEKSRLLSDRFSAERPKGSFSTLEIQRTEQGDSAMYLCASSEGMGQETQYFGPGTRLLVL.

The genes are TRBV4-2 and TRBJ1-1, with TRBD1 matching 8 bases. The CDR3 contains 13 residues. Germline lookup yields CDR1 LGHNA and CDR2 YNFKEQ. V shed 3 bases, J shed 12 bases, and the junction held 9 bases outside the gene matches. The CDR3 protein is CASSQTGAQITFF. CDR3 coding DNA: TGTGCCAGCAGCCAGACAGGGGCCCAGATTACTTTCTTT.